This passage covers 10 T cell receptor beta chains from one sample sequenced in a study of T cells after yellow fever vaccination. TCRdb reprocessed the 5' RACE reads via MiXCR and lists one record per CDR3 protein. The table records around 100,000 distinct CDR3 sequences, more than 7.5% of them present only once. Material: CD8+ T cells sorted from PBMCs, obtained 45 days after the yellow fever booster vaccination. These receptors were taken from a man aged 25-45 years who received the YFV17D yellow fever vaccine.

The rearrangement joins TRBV4-3 to TRBJ2-5, with D unresolved. The V end was cut by 3 bases, the J end by 5 bases, with 10 bases between. Germline values: CDR1 LGHNA, CDR2 YSLEER. The CDR3 contains 13 residues. The CDR3 sequence is CASSQESCETQYF. Here the CDR3 DNA reads TGCGCCAGCAGCCAGGAATCCTGCGAGACCCAGTACTTC.

This clonotype was counted many times. The chain recombines TRBV29-1 with TRBJ2-1; maybe TRBD2 (5 bases). V shed 6 bases and J shed 4 bases, with 10 bases lying between them. Looked up from germline, CDR1 is SQVTM and CDR2 is ANQGSEA. CDR3 length equals 12 residues. The CDR3 spells CSVTGNYNEQFF. As DNA, the CDR3 is TGCAGCGTAACCGGGAATTACAATGAGCAGTTCTTC.

This clonotype has ten or more counts. The chain uses TRBV7-8 and TRBJ2-1; a possible D gene is TRBD2 (5 bases). CDR1 SGHVS and CDR2 FQNEAQ come from the germline V gene. CDR3 length: 11 amino acids. V lost 6 bases to trimming and J lost 9 bases, with 9 bases between them. In DNA form, the CDR3 reads TGTGCCAGCAGATTCGCGGGTGAGCAGTTCTTC. It codes for CASRFAGEQFF.

This clonotype was counted ten times or more. This rearrangement joins TRBV29-1 to TRBJ2-1, with 7 bases lining up with TRBD2. With 7 bases clipped from V and 6 bases from J, the junction kept 15 bases outside the gene matches. CDR3 length: 15 residues. The V gene's germline CDR1 is SQVTM and CDR2 ANQGSEA. The DNA of the CDR3 is TGCAGCGGCTGGGGGGAGGGCCACCGAGCCAATGAGCAGTTCTTC. This encodes CSGWGEGHRANEQFF.

This clonotype occurred many times. This CDR3 is CASSVGSRGQETQYF. The CDR3 region has the DNA TGTGCCAGCAGCGTAGGTTCAAGGGGCCAAGAGACCCAGTACTTC. The chain is built from TRBV9 and TRBJ2-5, with D perhaps matching TRBD1 (5 bases). The ends were cut back, 0 bases at V and 1 base at J, with 10 bases in the middle. CDR1 is SGDLS, CDR2 YYNGEE, per germline. This CDR3 has 15 residues.

The gene calls are TRBV2 and TRBJ2-2; 13 bases line up with TRBD2. The CDR3 contains 16 residues. Germline CDR1 reads SNHLY; CDR2 reads FYNNEI. Trimming cost V 6 bases and J 7 bases; bases outside gene matches: 8. The CDR3 bases are TGTGCCAGCAGGGGACCGGGACTAGCGGGAAACGGGGAGCTGTTTTTT. This gives the protein CASRGPGLAGNGELFF.

This clonotype came up many times. The chain is built from TRBV4-3 and TRBJ2-1, with 7 bases matching TRBD1. V shed 1 base and J 10 bases; nucleotides not matched to a gene: 4. CDR3 size: 13 residues. Germline V lookup: CDR1 LGHNA, CDR2 YSLEER. The CDR3 protein is CASSQVLDREQFF. CDR3 nucleotide sequence: TGCGCCAGCAGCCAAGTCCTGGACAGGGAGCAGTTCTTC.

This clonotype was detected many times. The V gene is TRBV5-1, the J gene TRBJ2-3; 13 bases agree with TRBD2. After removal of 4 bases from V and 2 bases from J, the junction contained 10 bases not matched to a gene. The V gene's germline CDR1 is SGHRS and CDR2 YFSETQ. The CDR3 sequence is 18 residues long. The CDR3 reads CASSLIGLAGEDTDTQYF. CDR3 sequence (DNA): TGCGCCAGCAGCCTAATCGGACTAGCGGGAGAAGACACAGATACGCAGTATTTT.

This clonotype was counted between two and nine times. V is TRBV6-2 or TRBV6-3 and J is TRBJ2-3; no clear D. Germline CDR1 MNHEY, CDR2 SVGEGT. V lost 2 bases and J lost 0, with 18 bases in between. The CDR3 runs to 18 residues. The CDR3 region is CASSYPSDGADSTDTQYF. The DNA of the CDR3 is TGTGCCAGCAGTTACCCCTCTGATGGCGCGGACAGCACAGATACGCAGTATTTT.

This clonotype was seen repeatedly, ten times or more. The J gene is TRBJ2-7, the V gene TRBV4-3, with TRBD1 matching 7 bases. The CDR3 length is 13 residues. Germline V CDR1 and CDR2: LGHNA, YSLEER. V was clipped by 6 bases and J by 0 bases; unmatched bases: 2. The CDR3 reads CASSAGGSYEQYF. The CDR3, as DNA: TGCGCCAGCAGTGCAGGGGGCTCCTACGAGCAGTACTTC.